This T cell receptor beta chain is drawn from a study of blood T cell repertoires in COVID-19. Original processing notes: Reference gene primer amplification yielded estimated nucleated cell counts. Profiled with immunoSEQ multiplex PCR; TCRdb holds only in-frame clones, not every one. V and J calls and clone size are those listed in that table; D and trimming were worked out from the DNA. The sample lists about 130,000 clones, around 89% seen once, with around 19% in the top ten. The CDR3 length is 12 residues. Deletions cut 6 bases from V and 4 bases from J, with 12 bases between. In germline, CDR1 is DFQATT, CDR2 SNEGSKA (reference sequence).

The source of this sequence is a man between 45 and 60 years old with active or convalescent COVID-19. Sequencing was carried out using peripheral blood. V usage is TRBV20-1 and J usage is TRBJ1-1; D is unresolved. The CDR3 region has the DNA TGCAGTGCGAGTGGAGGGCGCACTGAAGCTTTCTTT. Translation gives CSASGGRTEAFF.